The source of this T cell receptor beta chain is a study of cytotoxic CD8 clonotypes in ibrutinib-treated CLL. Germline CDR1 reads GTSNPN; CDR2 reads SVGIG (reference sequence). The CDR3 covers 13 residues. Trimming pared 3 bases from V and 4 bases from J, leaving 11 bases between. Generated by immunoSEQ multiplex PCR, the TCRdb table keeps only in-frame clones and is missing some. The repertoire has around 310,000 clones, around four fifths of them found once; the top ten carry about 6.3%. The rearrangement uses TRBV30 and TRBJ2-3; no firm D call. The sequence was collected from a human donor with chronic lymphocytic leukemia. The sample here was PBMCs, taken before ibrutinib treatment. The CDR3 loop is CAWRTAPADTQYF. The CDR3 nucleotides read TGTGCCTGGAGGACCGCGCCTGCAGATACGCAGTATTTT.